A selection of T cell receptor beta chains follows, all from one sample in a study of T cell responses to AZD1222 COVID-19 vaccine. The method was immunoSEQ multiplex PCR; TCRdb's version includes in-frame clones alone and lacks a portion of them. Among fewer than 200,000 clones listed, almost 90% were seen once. Sequencing used peripheral blood, obtained on day 0 of AZD1222 vaccination. Receptors originate from an adult in good health. CDR3s include the opening cysteine and the closing phenylalanine or tryptophan. A D gene is named only where the DNA matches it firmly. Expanded clones get a size class; other rows say once, few or many, or leave the size out.

j_gene,d_gene,abundance,v_gene,CDR3nt,CDR3aa
TRBJ2-1,TRBD2,-,TRBV27,TGTGCCAGCTCATCACCCGAAAGGGGAGGGTACAATGAGCAGTTCTTC,CASSSPERGGYNEQFF
TRBJ2-7,-,-,TRBV3-1/TRBV3-2,TGTGCCAGCAGCCCAGAACCAGGCGTCCTAGACGAGCAGTACTTC,CASSPEPGVLDEQYF
TRBJ1-2,-,-,TRBV28,TGTGCCAGCACCCAGCCTGGGAGGAGTGGCTACACCTTC,CASTQPGRSGYTF
TRBJ2-7,-,-,TRBV28,TGTGCCAGCACCGGCGGACGGACCTACGAGCAGTACTTC,CASTGGRTYEQYF
TRBJ1-1,-,-,TRBV12-3/TRBV12-4,TGTGCCAGCAATCATGGGCCCTCGGCAGGAGCTTTCTTT,CASNHGPSAGAFF
TRBJ1-2,-,-,TRBV5-5,TGTGCCAGCAGCTTCGGCGGCGGCGACTATGGCTACACCTTC,CASSFGGGDYGYTF
TRBJ1-1,-,-,TRBV29-1,TGCAGCGTTGCTTTTTCACAGGGATTGGGTTCCGAAGCTTTCTTT,CSVAFSQGLGSEAFF
TRBJ2-1,-,-,TRBV7-9,TGTGCCAGCAGCACCCAGAGCCAGTTCCGGGGTATCTACAATGAGCAGTTCTTC,CASSTQSQFRGIYNEQFF
TRBJ1-1,-,-,TRBV28,TGTGCCAGCAGTTTTCGGCGGCTATCGGACCGGCGCATATCGGCTGAAGCTTTCTTT,CASSFRRLSDRRISAEAFF
TRBJ1-2,-,-,TRBV7-9,TGTGCCAGCAGTCCGGGGGACAACAACTATGGCTACACCTTC,CASSPGDNNYGYTF
TRBJ1-5,TRBD1,-,TRBV5-1,TGCGCCAGCAGCTTGGAAGGACAGGGCAATCAGCCCCAGCATTTT,CASSLEGQGNQPQHF
TRBJ1-2,-,-,TRBV18,TGTGCCAGCTCAACCGACAGATCCCTAGGCGGCTACACCTTC,CASSTDRSLGGYTF
TRBJ1-1,TRBD1,-,TRBV12-3/TRBV12-4,TGTGCCAGCAGTCGGCGGGACAGGGTTGGAGCTTTCTTT,CASSRRDRVGAFF
TRBJ2-7,-,once,TRBV6-5,TGTGCCAGCAGTTACGGCGGGGGCCAATTTGAGCAGTACTTC,CASSYGGGQFEQYF
TRBJ1-5,-,-,TRBV2,TGTGCCAGCAGTGAGCAGGGGCTTTATAGCAATCAGCCCCAGCATTTT,CASSEQGLYSNQPQHF
TRBJ1-1,-,-,TRBV12-3/TRBV12-4,TGTGCCAGCAGTTCACTCACAGGGTCCGCTTTCTTT,CASSSLTGSAFF
TRBJ2-5,TRBD2,-,TRBV5-5,TGTGCCAGCAGCTTGGGGACTAGCGGGGGGATGGAGACCCAGTACTTC,CASSLGTSGGMETQYF
TRBJ2-2,-,once,TRBV7-2,TGTGCCAGCAGCTCTATCGGACTCCTACTCACCGGGGAGCTGTTTTTT,CASSSIGLLLTGELFF
TRBJ2-7,TRBD1,-,TRBV28,TGTGCCAGCAGTCCTCAGAGACAGGGCCCTTTTTACGAGCAGTACTTC,CASSPQRQGPFYEQYF
TRBJ1-5,-,-,TRBV6-4,TGTGCCAGCAGTGAAGGGGCTCAGCCCCAGCATTTT,CASSEGAQPQHF
TRBJ1-4,-,-,TRBV9,TGTGCCAGCAGCTTCTCGCAGGGGAGCCCTAATGAAAAACTGTTTTTT,CASSFSQGSPNEKLFF
TRBJ1-2,TRBD1,-,TRBV6-4,TGTGCCAGCAGTGAAGCACCAGGGGGTGGCTATGGCTACACCTTC,CASSEAPGGGYGYTF
TRBJ1-4,-,-,TRBV7-2,TGTGCCAGCAACACGGGACAAGGGCGCGAGATTAATGAAAAACTGTTTTTT,CASNTGQGREINEKLFF
TRBJ2-7,-,-,TRBV4-3,TGCGCCAGCAGCCAAGATCCCCGAAACCCCATCCACGAGCAGTACTTC,CASSQDPRNPIHEQYF
TRBJ2-7,TRBD1,-,TRBV18,TGTGCCAGCTCACCAGGACAGGGATCGCCGTACTTC,CASSPGQGSPYF
TRBJ1-5,TRBD1,-,TRBV10-1,TGCGCCAGCAGCGACAGGGGCTTCAATCAGCCCCAGCATTTT,CASSDRGFNQPQHF
TRBJ1-1,TRBD1,few,TRBV3-1/TRBV3-2,TGTGCCAGCAGCCAAGGGGACAGGTTGAACACTGAAGCTTTCTTT,CASSQGDRLNTEAFF